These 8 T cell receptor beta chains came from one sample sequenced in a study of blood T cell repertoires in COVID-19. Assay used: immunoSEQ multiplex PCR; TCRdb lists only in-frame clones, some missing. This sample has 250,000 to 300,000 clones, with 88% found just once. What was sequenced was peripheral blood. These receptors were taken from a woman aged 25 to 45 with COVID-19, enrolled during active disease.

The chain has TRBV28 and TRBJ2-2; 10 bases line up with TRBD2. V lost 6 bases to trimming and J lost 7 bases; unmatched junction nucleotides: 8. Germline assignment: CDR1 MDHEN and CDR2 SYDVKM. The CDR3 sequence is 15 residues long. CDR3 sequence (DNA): TGTGCCAGCAGATTTGCTAGCGGGAGTGGCGGGGAGCTGTTTTTT. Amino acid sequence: CASRFASGSGGELFF.

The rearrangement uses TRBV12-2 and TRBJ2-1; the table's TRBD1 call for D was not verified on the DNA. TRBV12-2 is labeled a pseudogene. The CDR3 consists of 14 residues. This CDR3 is CASRGRAAQVAWFF. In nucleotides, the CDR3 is TGTGCAAGTCGGGGCCGTGCAGCCCAGGTCGCCTGGTTCTTC.

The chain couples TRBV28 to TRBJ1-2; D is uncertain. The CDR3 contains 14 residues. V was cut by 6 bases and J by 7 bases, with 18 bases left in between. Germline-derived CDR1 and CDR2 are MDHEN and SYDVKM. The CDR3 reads CASSLVGWGGGYTF. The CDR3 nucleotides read TGTGCCAGCAGCTTAGTCGGTTGGGGAGGTGGCTACACCTTC.

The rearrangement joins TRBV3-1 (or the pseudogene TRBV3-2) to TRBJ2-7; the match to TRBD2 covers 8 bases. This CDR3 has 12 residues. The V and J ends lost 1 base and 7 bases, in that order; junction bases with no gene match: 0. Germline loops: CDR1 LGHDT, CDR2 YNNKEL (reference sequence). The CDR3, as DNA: TGTGCCAGCAGCCAAGGACTAGCGGAGCAGTACTTC. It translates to CASSQGLAEQYF.

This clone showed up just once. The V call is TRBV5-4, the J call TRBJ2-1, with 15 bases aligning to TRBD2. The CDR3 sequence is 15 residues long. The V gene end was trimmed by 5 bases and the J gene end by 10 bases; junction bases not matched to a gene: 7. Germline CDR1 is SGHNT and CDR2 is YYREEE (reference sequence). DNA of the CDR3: TGTGCCAGCAGGGAGGGGACTAGCGGGAGGTGGGAGCAGTTCTTC. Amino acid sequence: CASREGTSGRWEQFF.

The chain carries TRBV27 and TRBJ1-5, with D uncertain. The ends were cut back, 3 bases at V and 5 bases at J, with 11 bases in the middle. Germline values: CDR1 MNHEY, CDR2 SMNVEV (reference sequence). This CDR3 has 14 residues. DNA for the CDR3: TGTGCCAGCAGTTTTCGGGCGGGTGATCAGCCCCAGCATTTT. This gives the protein CASSFRAGDQPQHF.

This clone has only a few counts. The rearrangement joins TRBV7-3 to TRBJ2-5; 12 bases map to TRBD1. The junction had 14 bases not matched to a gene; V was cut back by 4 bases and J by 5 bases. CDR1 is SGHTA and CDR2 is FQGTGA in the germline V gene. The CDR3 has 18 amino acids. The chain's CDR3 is CASSYSPGQGAHKETQYF. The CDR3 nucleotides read TGTGCCAGCAGCTATTCTCCGGGACAGGGGGCCCACAAGGAGACCCAGTACTTC.

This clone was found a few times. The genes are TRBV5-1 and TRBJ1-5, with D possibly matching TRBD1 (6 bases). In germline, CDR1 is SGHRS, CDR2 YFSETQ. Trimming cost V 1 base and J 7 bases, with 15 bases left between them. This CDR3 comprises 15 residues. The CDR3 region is CASSLNGGMGQPQHF. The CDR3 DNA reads TGCGCCAGCAGCTTGAATGGGGGCATGGGGCAGCCCCAGCATTTT.